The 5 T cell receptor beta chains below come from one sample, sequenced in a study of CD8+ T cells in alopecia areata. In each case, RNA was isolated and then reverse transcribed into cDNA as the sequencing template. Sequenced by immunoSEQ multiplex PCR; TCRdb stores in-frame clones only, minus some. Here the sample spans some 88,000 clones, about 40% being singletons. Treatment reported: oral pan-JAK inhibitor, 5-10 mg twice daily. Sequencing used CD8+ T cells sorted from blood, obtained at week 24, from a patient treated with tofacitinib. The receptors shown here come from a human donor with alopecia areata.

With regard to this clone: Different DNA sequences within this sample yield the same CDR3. The CDR3 DNA sequence: TGCGCCAGCAGCCAAGACGGGGGGGGCCGGGAGACCCAGTACTTC. It encodes CASSQDGGGRETQYF. The chain employs TRBV4-1 and TRBJ2-5; 8 bases are a match to TRBD2. Germline V gives CDR1 MGHRA, CDR2 YSYEKL. V lost 0 bases to trimming and J lost 5 bases; unmatched junction nucleotides: 5. The CDR3 has 15 amino acids.

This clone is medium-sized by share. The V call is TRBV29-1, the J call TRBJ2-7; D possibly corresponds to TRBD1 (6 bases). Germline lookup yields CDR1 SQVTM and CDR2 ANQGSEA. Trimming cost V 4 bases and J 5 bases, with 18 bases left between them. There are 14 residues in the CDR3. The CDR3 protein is CSVVLDRGVNEQYF. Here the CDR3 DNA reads TGCAGCGTTGTATTGGACAGAGGGGTAAACGAGCAGTACTTC.

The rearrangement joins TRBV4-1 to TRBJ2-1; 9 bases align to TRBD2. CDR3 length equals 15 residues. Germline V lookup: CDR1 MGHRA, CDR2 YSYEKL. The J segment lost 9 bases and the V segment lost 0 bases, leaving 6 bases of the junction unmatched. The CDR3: CASSQEWASGTEQFF. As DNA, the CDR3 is TGCGCCAGCAGCCAAGAGTGGGCTAGCGGGACTGAGCAGTTCTTC.

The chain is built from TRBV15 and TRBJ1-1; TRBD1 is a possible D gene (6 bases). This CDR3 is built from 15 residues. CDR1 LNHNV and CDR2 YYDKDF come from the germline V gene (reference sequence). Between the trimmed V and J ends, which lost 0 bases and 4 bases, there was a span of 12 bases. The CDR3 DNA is TGTGCCACCAGCAGAGATTCAGGGGTGGGCACTGAAGCTTTCTTT. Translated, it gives CATSRDSGVGTEAFF.

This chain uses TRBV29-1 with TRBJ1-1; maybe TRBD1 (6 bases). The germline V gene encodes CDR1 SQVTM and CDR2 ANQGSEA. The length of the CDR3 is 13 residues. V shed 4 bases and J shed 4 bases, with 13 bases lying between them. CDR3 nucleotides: TGCAGCGTTGGTAGGGGGAGAGGCACTGAAGCTTTCTTT. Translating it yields CSVGRGRGTEAFF.